A selection of T cell receptor beta chains follows, all from one sample in a study of blood T cell repertoires in COVID-19. Method: immunoSEQ multiplex PCR; TCRdb's copy keeps in-frame clones and lacks some. Of 150,000 to 170,000 clones in the sample, about four fifths were seen once. Sequenced: peripheral blood. The receptors derive from a woman between 55 and 75 years old with acute or convalescent COVID-19. The CDR3 runs from the conserved cysteine through the conserved F or W. A D gene is named only where the DNA matches it firmly. Clone size, where shown, is once, few, many, or a class for clones that have expanded.

abundance: .; v_gene: TRBV3-1/TRBV3-2; d_gene: TRBD1; j_gene: TRBJ1-4; CDR3aa: CASSYAGTASYEKLFF; CDR3nt: TGTGCCAGCAGCTACGCCGGGACAGCTTCTTATGAAAAACTGTTTTTT
abundance: .; v_gene: TRBV7-2; d_gene: TRBD2; j_gene: TRBJ2-2; CDR3aa: CASSSGLLTGELFF; CDR3nt: TGTGCCAGCAGCTCGGGACTACTCACCGGGGAGCTGTTTTTT
abundance: .; v_gene: TRBV5-1; d_gene: .; j_gene: TRBJ1-4; CDR3aa: CASRTGGRSDEKLFF; CDR3nt: TGCGCCAGCAGGACGGGAGGGAGGTCTGATGAAAAACTGTTTTTT
abundance: few; v_gene: TRBV4-1; d_gene: TRBD1; j_gene: TRBJ1-4; CDR3aa: CASSPYRGELFF; CDR3nt: TGCGCCAGCAGCCCGTACAGGGGGGAACTGTTTTTT
abundance: .; v_gene: TRBV3-1/TRBV3-2; d_gene: TRBD1; j_gene: TRBJ1-1; CDR3aa: CASSQDRQGARAFF; CDR3nt: TGTGCCAGCAGCCAAGACCGGCAGGGGGCGCGGGCTTTCTTT
abundance: .; v_gene: TRBV12-3/TRBV12-4; d_gene: TRBD1; j_gene: TRBJ2-1; CDR3aa: CASILTGVSEQFF; CDR3nt: TGTGCCAGCATCCTGACAGGGGTCTCTGAGCAGTTCTTC
abundance: .; v_gene: TRBV5-4; d_gene: TRBD2; j_gene: TRBJ2-3; CDR3aa: CASSSGGLAGGRDTQYF; CDR3nt: TGTGCCAGCAGCTCTGGGGGACTAGCGGGGGGTCGAGATACGCAGTATTTT
abundance: .; v_gene: TRBV5-5; d_gene: .; j_gene: TRBJ2-2; CDR3aa: CASSSGYTGELFF; CDR3nt: TGTGCCAGCAGTTCAGGGTACACCGGGGAGCTGTTTTTT
abundance: .; v_gene: TRBV7-9; d_gene: .; j_gene: TRBJ1-5; CDR3aa: CASSTQGDQPQHF; CDR3nt: TGTGCCAGCAGCACGCAAGGGGATCAGCCCCAGCATTTT
abundance: .; v_gene: TRBV24-1; d_gene: TRBD1; j_gene: TRBJ1-1; CDR3aa: CATSDPGTGNTEAFF; CDR3nt: TGTGCCACCAGTGATCCCGGGACAGGGAACACTGAAGCTTTCTTT
abundance: .; v_gene: TRBV3-1/TRBV3-2; d_gene: .; j_gene: TRBJ1-1; CDR3aa: CASSQGSAGATEAFF; CDR3nt: TGTGCCAGCAGCCAAGGGTCGGCAGGGGCCACTGAAGCTTTCTTT
abundance: .; v_gene: TRBV6-5; d_gene: .; j_gene: TRBJ2-7; CDR3aa: CASSPRTQSYEQYF; CDR3nt: TGTGCCAGCAGTCCCAGGACACAAAGCTACGAGCAGTACTTC
abundance: .; v_gene: TRBV7-9; d_gene: .; j_gene: TRBJ1-1; CDR3aa: CASSLEAAGLVF; CDR3nt: TGTGCCAGCAGCTTAGAGGCGGCAGGGCTGGTCTTT
abundance: once; v_gene: TRBV18; d_gene: TRBD1; j_gene: TRBJ2-5; CDR3aa: CASSPGQQETQYF; CDR3nt: TGTGCCAGCTCACCGGGACAGCAAGAGACCCAGTACTTC
abundance: .; v_gene: TRBV9; d_gene: TRBD2; j_gene: TRBJ2-1; CDR3aa: CASSVGGGSGNEQFF; CDR3nt: TGTGCCAGCAGCGTAGGCGGGGGGTCAGGCAATGAGCAGTTCTTC
abundance: .; v_gene: TRBV19; d_gene: .; j_gene: TRBJ2-2; CDR3aa: CASSMTTNTGELFF; CDR3nt: TGTGCCAGTAGTATGACTACGAACACCGGGGAGCTGTTTTTT
abundance: once; v_gene: TRBV5-1; d_gene: .; j_gene: TRBJ1-6; CDR3aa: CASSLERSSYNSPLHF; CDR3nt: TGCGCCAGCAGCTTGGAGCGAAGCTCCTATAATTCACCCCTCCACTTT
abundance: .; v_gene: TRBV2; d_gene: TRBD1; j_gene: TRBJ1-6; CDR3aa: CASTQGLYSPLHF; CDR3nt: TGTGCCAGCACACAGGGGCTATATTCACCCCTCCACTTT
abundance: .; v_gene: TRBV14; d_gene: .; j_gene: TRBJ1-2; CDR3aa: CASSQERFNYGYTF; CDR3nt: TGTGCCAGCAGCCAAGAGAGGTTTAACTATGGCTACACCTTC
abundance: .; v_gene: TRBV3-1/TRBV3-2; d_gene: TRBD1; j_gene: TRBJ2-2; CDR3aa: CASSRWGQGNTGELFF; CDR3nt: TGTGCCAGCAGTAGATGGGGACAGGGTAACACCGGGGAGCTGTTTTTT
abundance: .; v_gene: TRBV6-1; d_gene: .; j_gene: TRBJ1-6; CDR3aa: CASSEASQGWNSPLHF; CDR3nt: TGTGCCAGCAGTGAAGCAAGCCAGGGTTGGAATTCACCCCTCCACTTT
abundance: .; v_gene: TRBV6-6; d_gene: .; j_gene: TRBJ2-1; CDR3aa: CASSYAGDTYNEQFF; CDR3nt: TGTGCCAGCAGTTACGCGGGTGATACCTACAATGAGCAGTTCTTC
abundance: few; v_gene: TRBV6-5; d_gene: .; j_gene: TRBJ2-1; CDR3aa: CASTSDTDNEQFF; CDR3nt: TGTGCCAGCACCTCAGACACGGACAATGAGCAGTTCTTC
abundance: .; v_gene: TRBV3-1/TRBV3-2; d_gene: TRBD1; j_gene: TRBJ2-7; CDR3aa: CASSQNRGYEQYF; CDR3nt: TGTGCCAGCAGCCAGAACAGGGGCTACGAGCAGTACTTC
abundance: .; v_gene: TRBV5-6; d_gene: TRBD1; j_gene: TRBJ1-5; CDR3aa: CASSLPGGGQPQHF; CDR3nt: TGTGCCAGCAGCTTGCCAGGGGGCGGTCAGCCCCAGCATTTT
abundance: .; v_gene: TRBV30; d_gene: .; j_gene: TRBJ1-5; CDR3aa: CAWSSLFGGSQPQHF; CDR3nt: TGTGCCTGGAGTTCCCTTTTTGGGGGCTCTCAGCCCCAGCATTTT
abundance: .; v_gene: TRBV30; d_gene: .; j_gene: TRBJ1-1; CDR3aa: CACGTLSMNTEAFF; CDR3nt: TGTGCCTGTGGGACACTTAGTATGAACACTGAAGCTTTCTTT
abundance: .; v_gene: TRBV29-1; d_gene: .; j_gene: TRBJ1-2; CDR3aa: CSVAGRNYGYTF; CDR3nt: TGCAGCGTTGCAGGGAGGAACTATGGCTACACCTTC
abundance: once; v_gene: TRBV9; d_gene: TRBD2; j_gene: TRBJ2-2; CDR3aa: CASSVTPKLAGVYTGELFF; CDR3nt: TGTGCCAGCAGCGTAACCCCAAAACTAGCGGGGGTCTACACCGGGGAGCTGTTTTTT
abundance: .; v_gene: TRBV4-2; d_gene: TRBD2; j_gene: TRBJ2-2; CDR3aa: CASPAEAGGPGELFF; CDR3nt: TGTGCCAGCCCTGCCGAAGCGGGGGGGCCCGGGGAGCTGTTTTTT
abundance: .; v_gene: TRBV9; d_gene: TRBD1; j_gene: TRBJ2-7; CDR3aa: CASSVGGTGNEQYF; CDR3nt: TGTGCCAGCAGCGTGGGGGGGACAGGGAACGAGCAGTACTTC
abundance: .; v_gene: TRBV5-4; d_gene: TRBD1; j_gene: TRBJ2-7; CDR3aa: CASSFDRGEQYF; CDR3nt: TGTGCCAGCAGCTTTGACAGGGGCGAGCAGTACTTC
abundance: few; v_gene: TRBV30; d_gene: .; j_gene: TRBJ1-1; CDR3aa: CAWSGIGNEAFF; CDR3nt: TGTGCCTGGAGTGGTATTGGCAATGAAGCTTTCTTT
abundance: .; v_gene: TRBV6-5; d_gene: .; j_gene: TRBJ1-2; CDR3aa: CASSRTVNYGYTF; CDR3nt: TGTGCCAGCAGCCGGACAGTAAACTATGGCTACACCTTC
abundance: .; v_gene: TRBV6-1; d_gene: .; j_gene: TRBJ2-7; CDR3aa: CASSELDRRPPHEQYF; CDR3nt: TGTGCCAGCAGTGAATTAGACAGGCGCCCTCCCCACGAGCAGTACTTC
abundance: few; v_gene: TRBV2; d_gene: TRBD2; j_gene: TRBJ2-3; CDR3aa: CASSERGGSRAYSDTQYF; CDR3nt: TGTGCCAGCAGTGAAAGGGGAGGGAGCAGAGCGTACTCAGATACGCAGTATTTT
abundance: .; v_gene: TRBV6-5; d_gene: .; j_gene: TRBJ1-1; CDR3aa: CASSYSNRGGTEAFF; CDR3nt: TGTGCCAGCAGTTACTCAAATCGAGGAGGCACTGAAGCTTTCTTT
abundance: .; v_gene: TRBV3-1/TRBV3-2; d_gene: .; j_gene: TRBJ2-1; CDR3aa: CASSQEWASSHEQFF; CDR3nt: TGTGCCAGCAGCCAAGAATGGGCCAGTTCCCATGAGCAGTTCTTC
abundance: .; v_gene: TRBV6-6; d_gene: .; j_gene: TRBJ1-2; CDR3aa: CASRPDTYSYTF; CDR3nt: TGTGCCAGCAGACCTGACACTTACAGCTACACCTTC
abundance: once; v_gene: TRBV5-1; d_gene: TRBD1; j_gene: TRBJ1-2; CDR3aa: CASSFRPGTAITNYGYTF; CDR3nt: TGCGCCAGCAGCTTTCGTCCCGGGACAGCGATTACTAACTATGGCTACACCTTC
abundance: .; v_gene: TRBV19; d_gene: TRBD1; j_gene: TRBJ1-2; CDR3aa: CASTPTGTGTFSNYGYTF; CDR3nt: TGTGCCAGTACCCCCACGGGGACAGGGACCTTCTCTAACTATGGCTACACCTTC
abundance: .; v_gene: TRBV2; d_gene: .; j_gene: TRBJ1-5; CDR3aa: CASSEEGGNQPQHF; CDR3nt: TGTGCCAGCAGTGAAGAAGGGGGAAATCAGCCCCAGCATTTT
abundance: .; v_gene: TRBV2; d_gene: .; j_gene: TRBJ1-4; CDR3aa: CASGRGREKLFF; CDR3nt: TGTGCCAGCGGCAGGGGTAGGGAAAAACTGTTTTTT